This is a list of T cell receptor beta chains from one sample in a study of post-analysis software for immune sequencing data. TCRdb reanalysed the PCR reads using MiXCR and keeps one entry per CDR3 protein. The table has some 890,000 distinct CDR3 sequences, roughly 50% seen once. Sequenced: blood. These receptors all stem from a girl aged 10 to 17 with multiple sclerosis. Each CDR3 is given with its conserved first and last residue. The D gene is left open where the match is weak. Not all rows give a size; the values are once, few, many and, for expanded clones, a class.

CDR3 protein	CDR3 DNA	V gene	J gene	clone size	D gene
CASSPRASDAEAFF	TGTGCCAGCAGCCCACGGGCCTCGGACGCTGAAGCTTTCTTT	TRBV5-5	TRBJ1-1	NA	NA
CSVPGRAYGYTF	TGCAGCGTGCCGGGACGGGCCTATGGCTACACCTTC	TRBV29-1	TRBJ1-2	NA	NA
CASSSRWGEETQYF	TGTGCCAGCAGCTCAAGGTGGGGTGAAGAGACCCAGTACTTC	TRBV7-2	TRBJ2-5	few	NA
CASSQLRDRAGSPLHF	TGTGCCAGCAGCCAGCTCCGGGACAGGGCTGGATCACCCCTCCACTTT	TRBV3-1	TRBJ1-6	NA	TRBD1
CASSQVAKHATNEKLFF	TGTGCCAGCAGCCAAGTCGCCAAACACGCAACTAATGAAAAACTGTTTTTT	TRBV4-2	TRBJ1-4	NA	NA
CSARIVFPGQGNYNEQFF	TGCAGTGCTAGAATCGTATTCCCGGGACAGGGGAACTACAATGAGCAGTTCTTC	TRBV20-1	TRBJ2-1	NA	TRBD1
CASRRTGIYGYTF	TGTGCCAGCAGGCGAACAGGGATTTATGGCTACACCTTC	TRBV6-5	TRBJ1-2	NA	NA
CASSDRGDPYEQYF	TGTGCCAGCAGTGACAGGGGTGATCCCTACGAGCAGTACTTC	TRBV12-3/TRBV12-4	TRBJ2-7	NA	TRBD1
CASSYQVRAANYEQYF	TGTGCCAGCAGTTACCAAGTCCGGGCTGCGAACTACGAGCAGTACTTC	TRBV6-5	TRBJ2-7	NA	NA
CASSPTQGLYEQYF	TGCGCCAGCAGCCCTACACAGGGACTCTACGAGCAGTACTTC	TRBV5-1	TRBJ2-7	few	NA
CSAPGGLVFNNEQFF	TGCAGTGCTCCTGGGGGACTGGTCTTCAACAATGAGCAGTTCTTC	TRBV20-1	TRBJ2-1	once	NA
CSVANPPPNEQFF	TGCAGCGTTGCAAACCCCCCGCCCAATGAGCAGTTCTTC	TRBV29-1	TRBJ2-1	NA	NA
CASSRTTSRPYTDTQYF	TGTGCCAGCAGCCGAACGACTAGCAGGCCCTACACAGATACGCAGTATTTT	TRBV27	TRBJ2-3	NA	TRBD2
CASSYSAGPQETQYF	TGTGCCAGCAGTTACAGCGCAGGTCCCCAAGAGACCCAGTACTTC	TRBV6-6	TRBJ2-5	NA	NA
CASSGPRFPLAGLTDTQYF	TGTGCCAGCAGCGGGCCCCGTTTTCCCCTAGCGGGCCTTACAGATACGCAGTATTTT	TRBV9	TRBJ2-3	few	TRBD2
CAGSFVFGRGSYNEQFF	TGTGCCGGCAGCTTTGTCTTCGGAAGGGGATCCTACAATGAGCAGTTCTTC	TRBV7-2	TRBJ2-1	NA	NA
CSATLLAEALEQYF	TGCAGCGCCACACTCCTAGCGGAAGCGCTCGAGCAGTACTTC	TRBV29-1	TRBJ2-7	few	TRBD2
CASSPRDRVSEEQYF	TGTGCCAGCAGCCCCCGGGACAGGGTTTCGGAAGAGCAGTACTTC	TRBV9	TRBJ2-7	NA	TRBD1
CASSYRQANNEQFF	TGTGCCAGCAGCTACCGACAGGCAAACAATGAGCAGTTCTTC	TRBV9	TRBJ2-1	NA	NA
CASVGTEHYEQYF	TGTGCCAGCGTGGGGACAGAGCACTACGAGCAGTACTTC	TRBV25-1	TRBJ2-7	NA	TRBD1
CASSLVGGAGGGGYGYTF	TGTGCCAGCAGCTTAGTCGGCGGGGCAGGGGGGGGAGGTTATGGCTACACCTTC	TRBV9	TRBJ1-2	NA	TRBD1
CASSLVSGRLNEQFF	TGTGCCAGCAGCTTAGTTAGCGGGAGATTGAATGAGCAGTTCTTC	TRBV11-2	TRBJ2-1	NA	TRBD2
CASSEGQGENEQFF	TGTGCCAGCTCAGAAGGCCAGGGGGAAAATGAGCAGTTCTTC	TRBV18	TRBJ2-1	NA	TRBD1
CSSKQGDRSEQYF	TGCAGTTCAAAACAGGGAGATCGATCCGAGCAGTACTTC	TRBV20-1	TRBJ2-7	once	NA
CASSPEGGIQETQYF	TGTGCCAGCAGCCCAGAAGGAGGAATCCAAGAGACCCAGTACTTC	TRBV9	TRBJ2-5	NA	NA
CASSLLRSGNTQYF	TGTGCCAGCAGCTTACTCAGGTCGGGGAATACGCAGTATTTT	TRBV7-2	TRBJ2-3	once	NA
CSDTSGSPNNEQFF	TGCAGCGACACTTCAGGGAGCCCGAACAATGAGCAGTTCTTC	TRBV29-1	TRBJ2-1	NA	NA
CAIQRGATPSSYNEQFF	TGTGCCATCCAGCGGGGGGCAACCCCAAGCTCCTACAATGAGCAGTTCTTC	TRBV10-3	TRBJ2-1	NA	TRBD2
CSASGEGASNEQYF	TGCAGTGCCAGCGGGGAGGGGGCAAGTAACGAGCAGTACTTC	TRBV20-1	TRBJ2-7	NA	NA
CSVEFPSYNEQFF	TGCAGCGTTGAATTTCCATCCTACAATGAGCAGTTCTTC	TRBV29-1	TRBJ2-1	NA	NA
CASSPHMRDEQYF	TGTGCCAGCAGCCCGCACATGAGGGACGAGCAGTACTTC	TRBV7-8	TRBJ2-7	NA	NA
CASSSPRPRTGENIQYF	TGTGCCAGCAGTTCCCCTCGTCCCCGGACAGGGGAAAACATTCAGTACTTC	TRBV27	TRBJ2-4	NA	TRBD1
CATSTSLLRSNYEQYF	TGTGCCACCAGCACCAGCCTGCTGCGATCGAACTACGAGCAGTACTTC	TRBV15	TRBJ2-7	NA	NA
CSVEDQAGGPYEQYF	TGCAGCGTTGAAGATCAAGCGGGGGGCCCCTACGAGCAGTACTTC	TRBV29-1	TRBJ2-7	NA	TRBD2
CASSLEGVIPLYGYTF	TGTGCCAGCAGCTTAGAAGGGGTCATCCCTCTCTATGGCTACACCTTC	TRBV11-2	TRBJ1-2	NA	NA
CASSPSGGAIYEQFF	TGCGCCAGCAGCCCTAGCGGGGGGGCGATCTATGAGCAGTTCTTC	TRBV5-1	TRBJ2-1	NA	TRBD2
CAISGWSYNSPLHF	TGTGCCATTTCAGGGTGGTCCTATAATTCACCCCTCCACTTT	TRBV10-3	TRBJ1-6	NA	NA